This record concerns one T cell receptor beta chain sequence. As yet, its antigen is unknown. The length of the CDR3 is 20 residues. V was clipped by 1 base and J by 4 bases; unmatched bases: 18. The germline gives CDR1 SGHVS, CDR2 FNYEAQ. This sample is part of a study of OX40 agonist ivuxolimab in advanced cancers. Overall study: At 65% to 85% male, the cohort had a mean age of around 56 years, ranging from roughly 20 to 80.

Study-level findings and limits: Some patients who did not respond also had low normalized T-cell clonal expansion. Specificity for antigen went undetermined in the expanded peripheral T cells.

Generated by immunoSEQ multiplex PCR, the TCRdb table keeps only in-frame clones and is missing some. The table includes 73,000 or so clones, 70% to 90% detected once. The sampling schedule covered blood at baseline, cycle 4 day 1, and cycle 7 day 1. The genes are TRBV7-6 and TRBJ2-3; 9 positions match TRBD2. The sequence derives from an adult with an advanced solid tumor such as melanoma, head and neck, liver or kidney cancer. The source material was CD4+ or CD8+ T cells sorted from blood, sampled in a trial of the OX40 agonist ivuxolimab. In DNA, the CDR3 is TGTGCCAGCAGCTTAGACTCACCGGCTCTAGCGGGGTGGGGATCAGATACGCAGTATTTT. Its translation is CASSLDSPALAGWGSDTQYF.